This TCR beta chain was recorded in a study of cytomegalovirus exposure and HLA in healthy donors. Study in general: Per a later analysis, the 666 first-cohort and 120 validation repertoires shared one platform.

Some clones are missing from TCRdb's copy, which holds only in-frame ones; the method was immunoSEQ multiplex PCR. The sample lists approximately 300,000 clones; roughly 90% were seen once. CDR3 length: 15 amino acids. CDR1 is LGHNA and CDR2 is YSLEER in the germline V gene. Trimming removed 0 bases at V and 10 bases at J, with 16 bases between. This receptor was obtained from a woman aged 18-35 years in good health and CMV-seronegative. The chain combines TRBV4-3 with TRBJ2-1; the D gene is possibly TRBD2 (6 bases). The sequencing input was PBMCs. The CDR3 bases are TGCGCCAGCAGCCAAGATGGGGGGAGAGAGGACGAGCAGTTCTTC. It specifies CASSQDGGREDEQFF.